One sample yielded the 8 T cell receptor beta chains listed below, sequenced in a study of blood T cell repertoires in COVID-19. Clones were read by immunoSEQ multiplex PCR, and TCRdb kept only the in-frame ones, dropping some. The repertoire consists of tens of thousands of clones, with over 80% occurring once and the leading ten covering under 7.5%. Sequencing input: peripheral blood. These receptors came from an older woman with active COVID-19.

The J gene is TRBJ1-1, the V gene TRBV19, with 11 positions matching TRBD1. Germline V CDR1 and CDR2: LNHDA, SQIVND (reference sequence). This CDR3 has 15 residues. With V trimmed by 3 bases and J by 10 bases, 10 bases remained unmatched. The CDR3 protein is CASSIGGQGGLRAFF. CDR3 nucleotide sequence: TGTGCCAGTAGTATTGGGGGACAGGGGGGGCTTCGAGCTTTCTTT.

V is TRBV10-3 and J is TRBJ1-1; D unclear. CDR1 ENHRY and CDR2 SYGVKD come from the germline V gene. Trimming took off 6 bases at V and 4 bases at J, with 6 bases between the two ends. The CDR3 spans 11 residues. For the CDR3, the DNA is TGTGCCATCAGCCCGGGCACTGAAGCTTTCTTT. It encodes CAISPGTEAFF.

This chain connects TRBV5-1 to TRBJ2-1, with 11 bases fitting TRBD2. Germline-derived CDR1 and CDR2 are SGHRS and YFSETQ. J lost 8 bases, V lost 0 bases, and 10 bases had no gene match. CDR3 length equals 17 residues. CDR3 DNA sequence: TGCGCCAGCAGCTTGGGGCCCCTAGCGGGAGGTTACGATGAGCAGTTCTTC. It translates to CASSLGPLAGGYDEQFF.

The V gene is TRBV5-4, the J gene TRBJ2-1; TRBD1 might be the D (5 bases). The CDR3 length is 13 residues. Per germline, CDR1 SGHNT and CDR2 YYREEE (reference sequence). The V and J ends lost 6 bases and 8 bases respectively, with 15 bases between them. The CDR3 DNA sequence: TGTGCCAGCATACGGCCAGGGAAGGATGAGCAGTTCTTC. Encoded protein: CASIRPGKDEQFF.

The rearrangement uses TRBV6-6 and TRBJ1-1, with unresolved D. The CDR3 contains 14 residues. Germline V gene sequence: CDR1 MNHNY, CDR2 SVGAGI (reference sequence). V was trimmed by 4 bases and J by 2 bases, leaving 11 bases between them. This CDR3 is CASSSYPGNTEAFF. The CDR3 DNA sequence: TGTGCCAGCAGTTCTTATCCTGGCAACACTGAAGCTTTCTTT.

J is TRBJ1-4 and V is TRBV25-1; the D gene is possibly TRBD1 (6 bases). V lost 4 bases to trimming and J lost 4 bases, with 10 bases between them. CDR1 is MGHDK, CDR2 SYGVNS, per germline. This CDR3 has 14 residues. CDR3 DNA: TGTGCCAGCAGTGCCGTAGGGGGTAATGAAAAACTGTTTTTT. Protein: CASSAVGGNEKLFF.

This clone was picked up a small number of times. The rearrangement links TRBV28 to TRBJ1-1, with 8 bases matching TRBD1. The CDR3 contains 14 residues. CDR1 is MDHEN and CDR2 is SYDVKM in the germline V gene. J was trimmed by 4 bases and V by 8 bases; bases with no gene match: 9. CDR3 loop: CASGPTGAFTEAFF. Written as DNA, the CDR3 is TGTGCCAGCGGCCCGACAGGGGCTTTCACTGAAGCTTTCTTT.

The chain uses TRBV6-2 or TRBV6-3 and TRBJ2-5; TRBD2 matches at 12 bases. The CDR3 length is 20 residues. CDR1 and CDR2 (germline): MNHEY, SVGEGT. J lost 2 bases, V lost 2 bases, and 15 bases had no gene match. The CDR3: CASSYLLFRTSGEMQETQYF. The CDR3 DNA reads TGTGCCAGCAGTTACCTACTCTTTCGGACTAGCGGGGAAATGCAAGAGACCCAGTACTTC.